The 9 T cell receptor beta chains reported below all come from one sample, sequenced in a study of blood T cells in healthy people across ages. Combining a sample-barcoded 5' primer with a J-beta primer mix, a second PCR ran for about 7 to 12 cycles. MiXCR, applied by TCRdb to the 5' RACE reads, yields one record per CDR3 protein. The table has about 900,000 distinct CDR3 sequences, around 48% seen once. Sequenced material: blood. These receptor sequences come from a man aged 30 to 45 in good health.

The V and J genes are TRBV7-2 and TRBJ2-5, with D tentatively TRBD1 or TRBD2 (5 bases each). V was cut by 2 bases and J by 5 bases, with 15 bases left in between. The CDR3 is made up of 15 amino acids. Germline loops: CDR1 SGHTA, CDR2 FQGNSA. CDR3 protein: CASSLRDLGRETQYF. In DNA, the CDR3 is TGTGCCAGCAGCTTACGGGACCTAGGGCGGGAGACCCAGTACTTC.

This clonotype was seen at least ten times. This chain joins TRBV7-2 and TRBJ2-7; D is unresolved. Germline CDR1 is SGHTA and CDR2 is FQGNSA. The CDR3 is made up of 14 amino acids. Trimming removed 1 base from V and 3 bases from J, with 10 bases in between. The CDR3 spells CASSLVVGGYEQYF. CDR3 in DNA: TGTGCCAGCAGCTTAGTCGTTGGCGGCTACGAGCAGTACTTC.

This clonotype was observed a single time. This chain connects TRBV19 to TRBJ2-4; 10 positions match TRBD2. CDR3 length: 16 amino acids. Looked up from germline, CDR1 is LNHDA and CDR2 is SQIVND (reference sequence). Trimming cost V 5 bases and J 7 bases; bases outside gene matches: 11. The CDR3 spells CASSSPSGGVTNIQYF. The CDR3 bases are TGTGCCAGTAGTTCCCCGAGCGGGGGGGTTACGAACATTCAGTACTTC.

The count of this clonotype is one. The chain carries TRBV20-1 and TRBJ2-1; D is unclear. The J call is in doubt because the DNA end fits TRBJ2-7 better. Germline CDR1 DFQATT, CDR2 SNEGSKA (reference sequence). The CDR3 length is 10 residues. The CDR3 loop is CSAKYNEQYF. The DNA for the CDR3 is TGCAGTGCTAAATACAATGAGCAGTACTTC.

This chain's CDR3 is CASSPLTSGGRNEQFF. CDR3 nucleotide sequence: TGTGCCAGCAGTCCCCTGACTAGCGGGGGCCGCAATGAGCAGTTCTTC. This chain links TRBV12-3 or TRBV12-4 with TRBJ2-1; TRBD2 matches at 12 bases. This CDR3 comprises 16 residues. V shed 5 bases, J shed 6 bases, and the junction held 8 bases outside the gene matches.

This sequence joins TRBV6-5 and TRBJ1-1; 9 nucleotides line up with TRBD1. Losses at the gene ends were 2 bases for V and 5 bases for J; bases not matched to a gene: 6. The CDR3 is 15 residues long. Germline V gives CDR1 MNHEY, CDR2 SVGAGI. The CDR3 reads CASSYTTGGGTEAFF. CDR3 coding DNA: TGTGCCAGCAGTTACACGACAGGGGGAGGGACTGAAGCTTTCTTT.

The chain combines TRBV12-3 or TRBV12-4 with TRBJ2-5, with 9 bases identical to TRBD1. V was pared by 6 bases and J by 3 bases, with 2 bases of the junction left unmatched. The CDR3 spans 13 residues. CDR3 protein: CASSTGGEETQYF. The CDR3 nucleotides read TGTGCCAGCAGCACAGGGGGCGAAGAGACCCAGTACTTC.

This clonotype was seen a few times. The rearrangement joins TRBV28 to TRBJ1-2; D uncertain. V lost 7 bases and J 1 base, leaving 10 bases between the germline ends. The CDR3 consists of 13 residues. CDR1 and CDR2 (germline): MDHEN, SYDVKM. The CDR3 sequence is CASKISSNYGYTF. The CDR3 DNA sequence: TGTGCCAGCAAGATTAGCAGTAACTATGGCTACACCTTC.

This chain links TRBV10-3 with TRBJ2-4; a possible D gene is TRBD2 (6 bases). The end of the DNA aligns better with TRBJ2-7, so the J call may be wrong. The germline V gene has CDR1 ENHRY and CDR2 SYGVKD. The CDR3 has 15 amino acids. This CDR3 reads CAISEGGLRPYEQYF. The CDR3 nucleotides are TGTGCCATCAGTGAGGGGGGACTCCGGCCCTACGAGCAGTACTTC.